A selection of T cell receptor beta chains follows, all from one sample in a study of CD8+ T cells in alopecia areata. Profiled with immunoSEQ multiplex PCR; TCRdb holds only in-frame clones, not every one. The sample lists tens of thousands of clones, 60% to 85% occurring once. The sample consisted of NKG2D-low CD8+ T cells sorted from blood. The receptor set was obtained from a human donor with alopecia areata. Both conserved end residues are part of each CDR3. Fields, in order: clone size, J gene, D gene, V gene, CDR3 protein, CDR3 DNA. The D gene is left open where the match is weak. For some rows the clone size is stated as once, few or many, or as a class when expanded; others skip it.

once,TRBJ2-3,.,TRBV6-6,CASSYGHSDTQYF,TGTGCCAGCAGTTATGGGCATTCAGATACGCAGTATTTT
.,TRBJ2-3,.,TRBV28,CASTSGDSTDTQYF,TGTGCCAGCACCTCGGGAGACTCCACAGATACGCAGTATTTT
.,TRBJ2-3,.,TRBV6-5,CASSYGGSSTDTQYF,TGTGCCAGCAGTTACGGGGGGAGTAGCACAGATACGCAGTATTTT
.,TRBJ2-7,.,TRBV7-8,CASSPDTYEQYF,TGTGCCAGCAGCCCGGACACCTACGAGCAGTACTTC
.,TRBJ1-2,.,TRBV29-1,CSVEEDNGYTF,TGCAGCGTTGAAGAAGACAATGGCTACACCTTC
.,TRBJ2-7,.,TRBV29-1,CSASSGTGTYEQYF,TGCAGCGCTTCTAGCGGGACAGGGACCTACGAGCAGTACTTC
.,TRBJ2-1,.,TRBV27,CASSWDGYYNEQFF,TGTGCCAGCAGTTGGGACGGATACTACAATGAGCAGTTCTTC
.,TRBJ2-5,TRBD2,TRBV5-6,CASSLVASGGAQETQYF,TGTGCCAGCAGCTTGGTCGCTAGCGGGGGGGCCCAAGAGACCCAGTACTTC
.,TRBJ2-1,TRBD1,TRBV5-1,CASSLGQGYNEQFF,TGCGCCAGCAGCTTGGGACAGGGTTACAATGAGCAGTTCTTC
.,TRBJ2-7,TRBD1,TRBV14,CASSQLLTGVDEQYF,TGTGCCAGCAGCCAGTTATTAACAGGGGTTGACGAGCAGTACTTC
once,TRBJ2-1,TRBD1,TRBV7-9,CASSGQQGAKFF,TGTGCCAGCAGCGGACAACAGGGGGCTAAGTTCTTC
.,TRBJ1-4,.,TRBV30,CAWSVGVGGLFF,TGTGCCTGGAGTGTTGGGGTCGGTGGACTGTTTTTT
.,TRBJ2-1,.,TRBV7-8,CASYPGLKYNEQFF,TGTGCCAGCTACCCGGGACTCAAATACAATGAGCAGTTCTTC
.,TRBJ2-1,.,TRBV7-9,CASSLGAGGRGYNEQFF,TGTGCCAGCAGCTTAGGAGCTGGGGGGCGCGGTTACAATGAGCAGTTCTTC
.,TRBJ2-5,.,TRBV27,CASSSVGQETQYF,TGTGCCAGCAGTTCGGTGGGCCAGGAGACCCAGTACTTC
.,TRBJ2-1,TRBD2,TRBV4-1,CASSLGLAGALDEQFF,TGCGCCAGCAGCCTGGGACTAGCGGGAGCTTTAGATGAGCAGTTCTTC
.,TRBJ2-2,TRBD1,TRBV7-9,CASRDDRDTGELFF,TGTGCCAGCAGAGACGACAGGGACACCGGGGAGCTGTTTTTT
.,TRBJ2-1,TRBD2,TRBV13,CASSATSGRAADEQFF,TGTGCCAGCAGTGCCACTAGCGGGAGGGCCGCAGATGAGCAGTTCTTC
.,TRBJ2-1,TRBD2,TRBV29-1,CSVEYVRGDPSSYNEQFF,TGCAGCGTTGAATACGTGCGGGGGGACCCTAGCTCCTACAATGAGCAGTTCTTC
large,TRBJ2-6,.,TRBV19,CASSMVLSGANVLTF,TGTGCCAGTAGTATGGTTCTCTCTGGGGCCAACGTCCTGACTTTC
.,TRBJ2-2,.,TRBV9,CASSVASQDAGELFF,TGTGCCAGCAGCGTAGCGTCACAGGATGCCGGGGAGCTGTTTTTT
.,TRBJ1-1,.,TRBV28,CASSPVLNTEAFF,TGTGCCAGCAGCCCAGTCCTGAACACTGAAGCTTTCTTT
.,TRBJ2-2,TRBD2,TRBV27,CATLGTSGGRSGELFF,TGTGCCACCCTCGGGACTAGCGGGGGACGATCCGGGGAGCTGTTTTTT
few,TRBJ2-1,.,TRBV28,CASSPTSNEQFF,TGTGCCAGCAGTCCTACTAGCAATGAGCAGTTCTTC
.,TRBJ2-7,.,TRBV4-1,CASSQEANYEQYF,TGCGCCAGCAGCCAAGAAGCAAACTACGAGCAGTACTTC
.,TRBJ2-7,.,TRBV30,CAWSVAPTPHLEQYF,TGTGCCTGGAGTGTGGCCCCAACACCCCACCTCGAGCAGTACTTC
.,TRBJ2-4,.,TRBV7-2,CASSQDRSGDIQYF,TGCGCCAGCAGCCAAGATCGATCCGGGGACATTCAGTACTTC
.,TRBJ2-5,TRBD2,TRBV7-2,CASSLVLAGGGETQYF,TGTGCCAGCAGCTTAGTTCTAGCGGGGGGAGGTGAGACCCAGTACTTC
once,TRBJ2-2,.,TRBV5-4,CASSQGTGEAGELFF,TGTGCCAGCAGCCAAGGAACAGGGGAGGCCGGGGAGCTGTTTTTT
.,TRBJ2-1,.,TRBV10-2,CASSFAWTSSYNEQFF,TGCGCCAGCAGCTTCGCCTGGACCAGCTCCTACAATGAGCAGTTCTTC
.,TRBJ2-3,.,TRBV29-1,CSVLGLPTRADTQYF,TGCAGCGTTTTAGGACTACCAACCCGGGCTGATACGCAGTATTTT
once,TRBJ2-7,TRBD1,TRBV5-1,CASSTGQGGSYEQYF,TGCGCCAGCAGCACCGGACAGGGAGGATCCTACGAGCAGTACTTC